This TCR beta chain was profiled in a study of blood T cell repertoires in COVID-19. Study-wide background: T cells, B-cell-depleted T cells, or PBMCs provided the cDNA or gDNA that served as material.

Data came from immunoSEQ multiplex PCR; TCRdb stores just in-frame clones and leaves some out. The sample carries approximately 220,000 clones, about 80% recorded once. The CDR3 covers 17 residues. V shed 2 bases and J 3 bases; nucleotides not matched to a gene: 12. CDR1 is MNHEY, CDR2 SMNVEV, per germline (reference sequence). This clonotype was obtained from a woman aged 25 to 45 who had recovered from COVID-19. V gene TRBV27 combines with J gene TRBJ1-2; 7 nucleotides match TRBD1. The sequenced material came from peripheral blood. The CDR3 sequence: CASSLRVGGRAHYGYTF. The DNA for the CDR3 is TGTGCCAGCAGTTTAAGGGTAGGGGGCAGGGCCCACTATGGCTACACCTTC.